These 24 T cell receptor beta chains share one sample of origin, sequenced in a study of CD8 T cells in ankylosing spondylitis. TCRdb reanalysed the 5' RACE reads using MiXCR and keeps one entry per CDR3 protein. The profile shows 30,000 to 45,000 distinct CDR3 sequences, 4.5% to 6% of them singletons. Sequencing was carried out using blood, either unsorted or a sorted T cell fraction (not recorded which). Receptors originate from a male donor with ankylosing spondylitis or in good health (not recorded which).

This clonotype was observed at least ten times. In DNA form, the CDR3 reads TGTGCCAGCAGTCCGGGACTCCAGAACACTGAAGCTTTCTTT. Its translation: CASSPGLQNTEAFF. The rearrangement links TRBV12-3 or TRBV12-4 to TRBJ1-1; tentatively, D is TRBD1 (5 bases). The CDR3 covers 14 residues. V lost 5 bases to trimming and J lost 1 base, with 11 bases between them.

This clonotype was detected many times. The chain carries TRBV27 and TRBJ2-1, with D tentatively TRBD1 (6 bases). The CDR3 extends over 14 amino acids. The germline V gene has CDR1 MNHEY and CDR2 SMNVEV (reference sequence). The V end lost 1 base, the J end lost 4 bases, and 8 bases lay between the germline ends. The CDR3 DNA sequence: TGTGCCAGCAGTTTATGGGGGCGGTACAATGAGCAGTTCTTC. Protein product: CASSLWGRYNEQFF.

This clonotype occurred many times. The chain is built from TRBV28 and TRBJ2-7; D might be TRBD1 (6 bases). The germline CDR1 and CDR2 sequences are MDHEN and SYDVKM. Trimming pared 5 bases from V and 4 bases from J, leaving 24 bases between. The CDR3 contains 17 residues. CDR3 in amino acids: CASSTLIRDNLSYEQYF. The CDR3 DNA follows: TGTGCCAGCAGTACCCTCATCCGGGACAACTTAAGTTACGAGCAGTACTTC.

In this sample, this clonotype turned up many times. The CDR3 DNA reads TGTGCCAGCAGCTTAGAAGTAGACCGATACAATGAGCAGTTCTTC. Translating gives CASSLEVDRYNEQFF. This chain connects TRBV7-6 to TRBJ2-1; no firm D call. The CDR3 runs 15 residues. The germline gives CDR1 SGHVS, CDR2 FNYEAQ. Trimming pared 1 base from V and 4 bases from J, leaving 11 bases between.

This clonotype was seen repeatedly, ten times or more. The chain is built from TRBV11-2 and TRBJ1-1; no clear D gene. This CDR3 is built from 15 residues. In germline, CDR1 is SGHAT, CDR2 FQNNGV. The ends were cut back, 0 bases at V and 4 bases at J, with 12 bases in the middle. Here the CDR3 reads CASSLDPAALTEAFF. As DNA, the CDR3 is TGTGCCAGCAGCTTAGACCCGGCAGCCCTCACTGAAGCTTTCTTT.

This clonotype was seen ten or more times. The CDR3 spells CASSLDTLEQYF. The CDR3 DNA sequence: TGTGCCAGCAGCTTAGATACCTTGGAGCAGTACTTC. The rearrangement uses TRBV7-9 and TRBJ2-7; D call uncertain. V was cut by 1 base and J by 7 bases, with 8 bases left in between. Germline lookup yields CDR1 SEHNR and CDR2 FQNEAQ (reference sequence). The CDR3 length is 12 residues.

In its sample, this clonotype was seen many times. The genes are TRBV5-1 and TRBJ2-1, with 7 bases aligning to TRBD2. J lost 0 bases, V lost 1 base, and 4 bases had no gene match. Germline V gene data show CDR1 as SGHRS and CDR2 as YFSETQ. This CDR3 is built from 16 residues. CDR3 nucleotides: TGCGCCAGCAGCTTGTTGCGGGGGAGCTCCTACAATGAGCAGTTCTTC. This encodes CASSLLRGSSYNEQFF. Together with reference TRBV5-1 and TRBJ2-1, the CDR3 gives the full variable domain: KAGVTQTPRYLIKTRGQQVTLSCSPISGHRSVSWYQQTPGQGLQFLFEYFSETQRNKGNFPGRFSGRQFSNSRSEMNVSTLELGDSALYLCASSLLRGSSYNEQFFGPGTRLTVL.

This clonotype showed up many times. This chain's CDR3 is CASTDGSYEQYF. CDR3 DNA sequence: TGTGCCAGTACAGACGGGTCCTACGAGCAGTACTTC. The chain couples TRBV19 to TRBJ2-7; D ambiguous. Germline V lookup: CDR1 LNHDA, CDR2 SQIVND (reference sequence). The CDR3 is 12 residues long. V lost 7 bases and J 1 base, leaving 8 bases between the germline ends.

This clonotype was counted ten times or more. The gene calls are TRBV9 and TRBJ2-3; unclear D gene. The CDR3 length is 15 residues. In germline, CDR1 is SGDLS, CDR2 YYNGEE. V was trimmed by 3 bases and J by 0 bases, leaving 11 bases between them. CDR3 DNA sequence: TGTGCCAGCAGCGGTGGGTCCCCTAGCACAGATACGCAGTATTTT. This sequence encodes CASSGGSPSTDTQYF.

This clonotype occurred many times. The V and J genes are TRBV18 and TRBJ2-7; D possibly uses TRBD1 or TRBD2 (5 bases each). V lost 6 bases to trimming and J lost 5 bases, with 14 bases between them. Germline V gives CDR1 KGHSH, CDR2 LQKENI. There are 13 residues in the CDR3. The CDR3 sequence is CASSRAGGNEQYF. Written as DNA, the CDR3 is TGTGCCAGCTCCAGGGCCGGAGGAAACGAGCAGTACTTC.

The V and J genes are TRBV3-1 and TRBJ2-4, with a tentative D call TRBD2 (7 bases). This CDR3 is 18 amino acids long. Germline CDR1 and CDR2: LGHDT and YNNKEL (reference sequence). V was pared by 11 bases and J by 0 bases, with 26 bases between. The CDR3, as DNA: TGTGCCTTCACCACACCGGGGGCGGGGGTAGGAGCCAAAAACATTCAGTACTTC. It specifies CAFTTPGAGVGAKNIQYF.

This clonotype appeared many times. V usage is TRBV2 and J usage is TRBJ2-7; TRBD1 or TRBD2 may be the D gene (5 bases each). Germline V CDR1 and CDR2: SNHLY, FYNNEI. The V end lost 4 bases, the J end lost 1 base, and 11 bases lay between the germline ends. CDR3 length: 14 residues. The CDR3 spells CASSVVGTSYEQYF. In DNA, the CDR3 is TGTGCCAGCAGTGTCGTAGGGACGTCCTACGAGCAGTACTTC.

This clonotype came up many times. The CDR3 protein is CASSELLADTARNEQFF. In DNA form, the CDR3 reads TGTGCCAGCAGTGAACTTCTAGCGGATACCGCGAGGAATGAGCAGTTCTTC. This chain connects TRBV6-1 to TRBJ2-1, with 7 bases fitting TRBD2. The CDR3 totals 17 residues. V dropped 2 bases and J dropped 7; count of bases not matched to a gene: 14. Germline V gene data show CDR1 as MNHNS and CDR2 as SASEGT.

This clonotype was seen ten or more times. The CDR3 loop reads CASSLAGGWDTEAFF. As DNA, the CDR3 is TGCGCCAGCAGCTTGGCCGGGGGGTGGGACACTGAAGCTTTCTTT. The rearrangement joins TRBV5-1 to TRBJ1-1; D possibly corresponds to TRBD1 (5 bases). CDR1 and CDR2 (germline): SGHRS, YFSETQ. With 0 bases removed from V and 3 bases from J, the gap between germline ends came to 12 bases. The CDR3 is made up of 15 amino acids.

This clonotype was observed at least ten times. The gene calls are TRBV3-1 and TRBJ2-5, with 9 bases fitting TRBD2. CDR1 and CDR2 from the germline V gene are LGHDT and YNNKEL (reference sequence). The ends lost 1 base at V and 5 bases at J; junction bases unmatched: 5. The CDR3 is made up of 15 amino acids. CDR3 region: CASSQGLAAWETQYF. CDR3 in DNA: TGTGCCAGCAGCCAAGGACTAGCGGCCTGGGAGACCCAGTACTTC.

This clonotype has ten or more counts. The chain couples TRBV19 to TRBJ2-1; D might be TRBD2 (6 bases). Germline CDR1 is LNHDA and CDR2 is SQIVND (reference sequence). V lost 4 bases and J lost 7, with 14 bases in between. CDR3 length equals 14 residues. In DNA form, the CDR3 reads TGTGCCAGTAGTAAATTGGGGGGAATAAATGAGCAGTTCTTC. This sequence encodes CASSKLGGINEQFF.

The V call is TRBV7-9, the J call TRBJ1-1; D ambiguous. V was pared by 3 bases and J by 3 bases, with 8 bases between. Germline lookup yields CDR1 SEHNR and CDR2 FQNEAQ (reference sequence). The CDR3 is 13 amino acids. The CDR3 is CASSLREDTEAFF. The CDR3 DNA follows: TGTGCCAGCAGCTTGAGGGAGGACACTGAAGCTTTCTTT. Supplemented by reference TRBV7-9 and TRBJ1-1, the full variable domain reads DTGVSQNPRHKITKRGQNVTFRCDPISEHNRLYWYRQTLGQGPEFLTYFQNEAQLEKSRLLSDRFSAERPKGSFSTLEIQRTEQGDSAMYLCASSLREDTEAFFGQGTRLTVV.

This clonotype was recorded many times. This chain uses TRBV28 with TRBJ2-7, with D possibly being TRBD1 or TRBD2 (5 bases each). The germline gives CDR1 MDHEN, CDR2 SYDVKM. This CDR3 has 15 residues. V was pared by 7 bases and J by 7 bases, with 23 bases between. DNA of the CDR3: TGTGCCAGCACCGTTATGCGACAGCCTCGGGGTGAGCAGTACTTC. Encoded protein: CASTVMRQPRGEQYF.

This clonotype was found many times. The V gene is TRBV7-2, the J gene TRBJ2-3; 7 bases line up with TRBD2. Germline V CDR1 and CDR2: SGHTA, FQGNSA. CDR3 length equals 17 residues. The ends lost 9 bases at V and 3 bases at J; junction bases unmatched: 18. CDR3 sequence (DNA): TGTGCCAGTGTAACTCCGGGACTAAAAATTATTACAGATACGCAGTATTTT. Amino acids: CASVTPGLKIITDTQYF. The entire variable domain, with the rest obtained from reference TRBV7-2 and TRBJ2-3, is as follows: GAGVSQSPSNKVTEKGKDVELRCDPISGHTALYWYRQSLGQGLEFLIYFQGNSAPDKSGLPSDRFSAERTGGSVSTLTIQRTQQEDSAVYLCASVTPGLKIITDTQYFGPGTRLTVL.

This clonotype appeared many times. The V call is TRBV7-3, the J call TRBJ2-1; no definite D call. V was shortened by 4 bases and J by 3 bases, with 19 bases between the two germline ends. Germline V gene lookup returns CDR1 SGHTA and CDR2 FQGTGA. The CDR3 loop spans 17 amino acids. CDR3: CASSSGPTLSGYNEQFF. As DNA, the CDR3 is TGTGCCAGCAGCTCTGGCCCGACTTTGTCGGGCTACAATGAGCAGTTCTTC.

This clonotype came up many times. The rearrangement links TRBV5-1 to TRBJ2-4; D is unresolved. CDR3 length: 13 residues. The germline V gene encodes CDR1 SGHRS and CDR2 YFSETQ. Trimming stripped 0 bases from V and 5 bases from J, with 6 bases between. The CDR3 region has the DNA TGCGCCAGCAGCTTGGCCGGAGAAAACATTCAGTACTTC. Protein product: CASSLAGENIQYF.

This clonotype has a count of ten or more. V gene TRBV12-3 or TRBV12-4 combines with J gene TRBJ1-6; maybe TRBD1 (5 bases). The CDR3 covers 16 residues. V was clipped by 5 bases and J by 3 bases, with 14 bases between them. CDR3 protein: CASSPRSGVYNSPLHF. The CDR3 coding sequence is TGTGCCAGCAGTCCCCGATCGGGGGTCTATAATTCACCCCTCCACTTT.

There are many counts of this clonotype. This sequence joins TRBV7-2 and TRBJ1-1; a weak D match, TRBD1 (5 bases). The CDR3 covers 15 residues. Germline V CDR1 and CDR2: SGHTA, FQGNSA. Trimming stripped 5 bases from V and 1 base from J, with 14 bases between. CDR3 sequence: CASSVSKRGNTEAFF. DNA of the CDR3: TGTGCCAGCAGCGTCTCCAAAAGGGGGAACACTGAAGCTTTCTTT.

Many counts were recorded for this clonotype. The chain employs TRBV4-3 and TRBJ2-1; 9 bases line up with TRBD2. Germline V gene lookup returns CDR1 LGHNA and CDR2 YSLEER. Losses at the gene ends were 0 bases for V and 7 bases for J; bases not matched to a gene: 10. The CDR3 loop spans 17 amino acids. DNA of the CDR3: TGCGCCAGCAGCCAAGATGCTAGCGGGGTTAGAGAAAATGAGCAGTTCTTC. Amino acids: CASSQDASGVRENEQFF.